Presented here are 10 T cell receptor beta chains from one specimen sequenced in a study of beta chain features in type 1 diabetes (dated by TCRdb to 2017 to 2018). On the study overall, not on this receptor specifically: In all four CD4+ subsets, TCRB CDR3 length was moderately but significantly shorter in type 1 diabetes patients.

The antigens these receptors bind are not known. Library creation used the immunoSEQ multiplex PCR assay. The entire isolated RNA was reverse transcribed using the High Capacity cDNA Reverse Transcription Kit, and thus expressed TCRB transcripts were sequenced. Here the immuneACCESS table is served through TCRdb, limited to in-frame sequences with V and J called. Missing clones are a known gap in these copies; in checked studies unresolved V genes cover under half, and the rest lacks a known reason. The sample table holds about 15,000 clones, of which more than 60% were seen once. Together, the top ten hold more than 2% of the sample. Source material: Tregs from blood. The sample's cell subset or site, from its label and the paper: regulatory CD4+ T cells. The receptors come from a young man with type 1 diabetes.

The sample holds a few counts of this clone. The chain recombines TRBV2 with TRBJ2-5, with 8 bases matching TRBD2. J gave up 8 bases and V 8 bases, and 1 base lay outside the gene matches. CDR1 is SNHLY and CDR2 is FYNNEI in the germline V gene. The CDR3 has 10 residues. CDR3 DNA sequence: TGTGCCAGCCGGGGGGGTACCCAGTACTTC. It specifies CASRGGTQYF.

J is TRBJ1-2 and V is TRBV6-1, with 8 bases fitting TRBD1. Germline V gene data show CDR1 as MNHNS and CDR2 as SASEGT. Unmatched junction bases numbered 4, after V lost 6 bases and J lost 7 bases. This CDR3 is 12 amino acids long. In DNA, the CDR3 is TGTGCCAGCAGGGGAGACAGGGGTGGCTACACCTTC. This gives the protein CASRGDRGGYTF.

V gene TRBV9 combines with J gene TRBJ2-2, with a weak D call TRBD2 (5 bases). CDR1 and CDR2 from the germline V gene are SGDLS and YYNGEE. There are 16 residues in the CDR3. Trimming cost V 4 bases and J 0 bases, with 13 bases left between them. The CDR3 reads CASSPRGDANTGELFF. DNA for the CDR3: TGTGCCAGCAGCCCCCGGGGAGACGCGAACACCGGGGAGCTGTTTTTT.

DNA of the CDR3: TGTGCCATCAGCCCCGACAGCCCACCCTACGAGCAGTACTTC. It is translated as CAISPDSPPYEQYF. V gene TRBV10-3 combines with J gene TRBJ2-7, with D possibly being TRBD1 (5 bases). Germline lookup yields CDR1 ENHRY and CDR2 SYGVKD. Trimming stripped 6 bases from V and 2 bases from J, with 14 bases between. The CDR3 runs 14 residues.

Here the CDR3 DNA reads TGTGCCAGCAATGAGGGGGGAAGCTCTGGGGCCAACGTCCTGACTTTC. It translates to CASNEGGSSGANVLTF. The genes are TRBV6-1 and TRBJ2-6; D may correspond to TRBD1 or TRBD2 (6 bases each). Trimming cost V 7 bases and J 0 bases, with 13 bases left between them. CDR1 is MNHNS and CDR2 is SASEGT in the germline V gene. The CDR3 is 16 residues long.

The chain recombines TRBV11-1 with TRBJ2-2; a weak D match, TRBD1 (6 bases). There are 16 residues in the CDR3. Trimming removed 2 bases at V and 2 bases at J, with 12 bases between. The germline gives CDR1 SGHAT, CDR2 FQDESV (reference sequence). Here the CDR3 DNA reads TGTGCCAGCAGCTTATTGTCAGGGGAAAACACCGGGGAGCTGTTTTTT. It codes for CASSLLSGENTGELFF. The whole variable domain, remainder taken from reference TRBV11-1 and TRBJ2-2, is EAEVAQSPRYKITEKSQAVAFWCDPISGHATLYWYRQILGQGPELLVQFQDESVVDDSQLPKDRFSAERLKGVDSTLKIQPAELGDSAMYLCASSLLSGENTGELFFGEGSRLTVL.

V and J are TRBV6-1 and TRBJ2-7; unclear D gene. The CDR3 is 10 amino acids. V shed 4 bases and J shed 6 bases, with 4 bases lying between them. Germline V CDR1 and CDR2: MNHNS, SASEGT. CDR3 in amino acids: CASSGVEQYF. The CDR3 DNA sequence: TGTGCCAGCAGTGGAGTCGAGCAGTACTTC.

The V gene is TRBV7-8, the J gene TRBJ2-3, with TRBD2 as a possible D gene (7 bases). The germline V gene has CDR1 SGHVS and CDR2 FQNEAQ. Trimming left V 4 bases short and J 6 bases short, with 20 bases between. The CDR3 runs to 16 residues. The CDR3 bases are TGTGCCAGCAGCTCATTCGAGGGGGGGGGCCGGGATACGCAGTATTTT. Residues: CASSSFEGGGRDTQYF.

This clone was found a few times. The chain couples TRBV7-9 to TRBJ2-7; 8 bases are a match to TRBD2. Germline values: CDR1 SEHNR, CDR2 FQNEAQ (reference sequence). V was pared by 5 bases and J by 2 bases, with 8 bases of the junction left unmatched. This CDR3 is built from 15 residues. CDR3 sequence reads: CASSQPGLGTYEQYF. In DNA, the CDR3 is TGTGCCAGCAGCCAACCGGGACTAGGTACCTACGAGCAGTACTTC.

V and J are TRBV7-2 and TRBJ2-3; 13 nucleotides match TRBD2. The CDR3 loop spans 16 amino acids. The germline gives CDR1 SGHTA, CDR2 FQGNSA. V trimming: 4 bases; J trimming: 4 bases; junction bases outside the gene matches: 5. CDR3 amino acids: CASSSGLAGWADTQYF. The CDR3 region has the DNA TGTGCCAGCAGCTCGGGACTAGCGGGATGGGCAGATACGCAGTATTTT.